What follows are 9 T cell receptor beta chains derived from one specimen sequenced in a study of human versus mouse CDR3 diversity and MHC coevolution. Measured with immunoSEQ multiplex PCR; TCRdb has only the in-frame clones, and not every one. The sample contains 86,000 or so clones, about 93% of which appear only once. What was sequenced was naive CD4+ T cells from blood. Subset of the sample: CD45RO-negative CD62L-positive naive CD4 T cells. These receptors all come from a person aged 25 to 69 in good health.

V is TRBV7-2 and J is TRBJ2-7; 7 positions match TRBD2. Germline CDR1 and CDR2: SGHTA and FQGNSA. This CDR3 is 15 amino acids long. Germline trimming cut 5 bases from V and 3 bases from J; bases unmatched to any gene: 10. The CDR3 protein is CASSPFAGDIYEQYF. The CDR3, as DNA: TGTGCCAGCAGCCCCTTCGCGGGAGATATCTACGAGCAGTACTTC.

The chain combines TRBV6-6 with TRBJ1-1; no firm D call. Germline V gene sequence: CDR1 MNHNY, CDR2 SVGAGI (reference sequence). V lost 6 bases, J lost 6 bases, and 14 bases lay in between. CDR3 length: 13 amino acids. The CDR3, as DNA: TGTGCCAGCAGCCCCGAGAGGAAGGCTGAAGCTTTCTTT. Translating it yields CASSPERKAEAFF.

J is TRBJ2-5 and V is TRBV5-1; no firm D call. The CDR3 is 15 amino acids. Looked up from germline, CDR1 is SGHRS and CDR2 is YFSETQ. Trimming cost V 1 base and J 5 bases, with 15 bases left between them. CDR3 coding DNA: TGCGCCAGCAGCTTGAGTAACTTACTCGGGGAGACCCAGTACTTC. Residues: CASSLSNLLGETQYF. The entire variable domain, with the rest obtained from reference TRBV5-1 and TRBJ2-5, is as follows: KAGVTQTPRYLIKTRGQQVTLSCSPISGHRSVSWYQQTPGQGLQFLFEYFSETQRNKGNFPGRFSGRQFSNSRSEMNVSTLELGDSALYLCASSLSNLLGETQYFGPGTRLLVL.

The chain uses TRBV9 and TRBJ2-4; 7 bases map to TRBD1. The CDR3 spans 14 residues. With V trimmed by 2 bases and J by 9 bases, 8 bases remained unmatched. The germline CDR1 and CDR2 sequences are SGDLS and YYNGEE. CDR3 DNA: TGTGCCAGCAGCGTGCGAGACAGGGTCAGCATTCAGTACTTC. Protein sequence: CASSVRDRVSIQYF.

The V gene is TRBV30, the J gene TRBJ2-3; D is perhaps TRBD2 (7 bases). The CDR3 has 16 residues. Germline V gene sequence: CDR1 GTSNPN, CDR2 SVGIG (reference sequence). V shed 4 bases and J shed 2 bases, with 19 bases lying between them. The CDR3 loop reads CAWIRGGFRHTDTQYF. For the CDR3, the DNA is TGTGCCTGGATTAGGGGGGGATTCAGGCACACAGATACGCAGTATTTT.

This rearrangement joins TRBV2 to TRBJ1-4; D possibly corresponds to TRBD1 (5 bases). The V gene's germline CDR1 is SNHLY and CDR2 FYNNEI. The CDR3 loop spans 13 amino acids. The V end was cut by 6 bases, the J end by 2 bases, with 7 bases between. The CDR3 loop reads CASRKGTNEKLFF. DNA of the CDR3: TGTGCCAGCAGGAAGGGGACTAATGAAAAACTGTTTTTT.

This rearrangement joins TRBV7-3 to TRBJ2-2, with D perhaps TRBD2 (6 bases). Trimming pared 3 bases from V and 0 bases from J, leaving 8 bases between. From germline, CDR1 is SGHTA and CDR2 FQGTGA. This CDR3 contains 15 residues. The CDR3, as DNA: TGTGCCAGCAGCTTCGGAGGGGCGAACACCGGGGAGCTGTTTTTT. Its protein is CASSFGGANTGELFF. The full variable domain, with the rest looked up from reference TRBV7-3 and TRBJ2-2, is GAGVSQTPSNKVTEKGKYVELRCDPISGHTALYWYRQSLGQGPEFLIYFQGTGAADDSGLPNDRFFAVRPEGSVSTLKIQRTERGDSAVYLCASSFGGANTGELFFGEGSRLTVL.

CDR3 amino acids: CSVGRTGTDGYTF. The CDR3 region has the DNA TGCAGCGTTGGAAGGACAGGGACGGATGGCTACACCTTC. The rearrangement uses TRBV29-1 and TRBJ1-2; 8 nucleotides match TRBD1. The CDR3 consists of 13 residues. Germline trimming cut 4 bases from V and 6 bases from J; bases unmatched to any gene: 7. Germline V gene sequence: CDR1 SQVTM, CDR2 ANQGSEA.

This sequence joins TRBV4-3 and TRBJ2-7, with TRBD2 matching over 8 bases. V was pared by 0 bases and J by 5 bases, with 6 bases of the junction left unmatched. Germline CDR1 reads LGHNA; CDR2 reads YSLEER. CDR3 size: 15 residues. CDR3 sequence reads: CASSQDPGTRDEQYF. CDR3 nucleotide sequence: TGCGCCAGCAGCCAAGACCCCGGGACTAGGGACGAGCAGTACTTC.